The 18 T cell receptor beta chains below were found in one sample sequenced in a study of T cell repertoires in cytomegalovirus infection. For these receptors, no antigen is known. TCRdb fed the reads into MiXCR, producing one record per CDR3 protein. The sample has under 150,000 distinct CDR3 sequences, 24% seen once. The sequencing input was PBMCs, sequenced either directly or after in vitro stimulation (not recorded which). Receptors were obtained from a human donor in good health (CMV status not recorded). Some clones in this sample may be carry-over from other donors' samples.

This clonotype appeared a few times. CDR3 in amino acids: CASSQDSRVGLAGGPTPQETQYF. For the CDR3, the DNA is TGCGCCAGCAGCCAAGATAGTCGCGTAGGACTAGCGGGAGGCCCTACCCCCCAAGAGACCCAGTACTTC. V is TRBV4-3 and J is TRBJ2-5, with 14 bases matching TRBD2. CDR1 and CDR2 from the germline V gene are LGHNA and YSLEER. With 0 bases clipped from V and 1 base from J, the junction kept 19 bases outside the gene matches. The CDR3 loop spans 23 amino acids.

This clonotype showed up just a few times. The V call is TRBV29-1, the J call TRBJ1-2; D gene unclear. Germline V gene sequence: CDR1 SQVTM, CDR2 ANQGSEA. The CDR3 totals 15 residues. The V and J ends lost 5 bases and 3 bases respectively, with 19 bases between them. The CDR3 coding sequence is TGCAGCGTTTTTGGCAGGAGGGCCTTTGACTATGGCTACACCTTC. Translating it yields CSVFGRRAFDYGYTF.

In its sample, this clonotype was seen a few times. The chain joins TRBV7-2 to TRBJ2-7; no definite D call. V was pared by 1 base and J by 1 base, with 8 bases between. This CDR3 is 14 amino acids long. Per germline, CDR1 SGHTA and CDR2 FQGNSA. CDR3 loop: CASSLEPGSYEQYF. The CDR3 DNA sequence: TGTGCCAGCAGCTTAGAGCCCGGATCCTACGAGCAGTACTTC.

V usage is TRBV30 and J usage is TRBJ1-1; no clear D. V lost 0 bases and J lost 7, with 15 bases in between. The CDR3 sequence is 14 residues long. Germline V gene data show CDR1 as GTSNPN and CDR2 as SVGIG (reference sequence). The DNA for the CDR3 is TGTGCCTGGAGTGTCAGCCTGGGGAGGGTTGAAGCTTTCTTT. This sequence encodes CAWSVSLGRVEAFF.

V is TRBV27 and J is TRBJ2-2, with 8 bases fitting TRBD1. Germline-derived CDR1 and CDR2 are MNHEY and SMNVEV (reference sequence). With 6 bases clipped from V and 0 bases from J, the junction kept 6 bases outside the gene matches. The CDR3 extends over 16 amino acids. CDR3 in DNA: TGTGCCAGCAGCCCAAGGACAGGGCCGAACACCGGGGAGCTGTTTTTT. Its translation is CASSPRTGPNTGELFF.

V gene TRBV5-6 combines with J gene TRBJ2-1, with D hard to call. The CDR3 is made up of 12 amino acids. Between the trimmed V and J ends, which lost 6 bases and 4 bases, there was a span of 8 bases. Germline CDR1 and CDR2: SGHDT and YYEEEE. CDR3 loop: CASTSEYNEQFF. Here the CDR3 DNA reads TGTGCCAGCACATCCGAGTACAATGAGCAGTTCTTC.

This clonotype was seen only a few times. The CDR3 is CASSQDRGTDTQYF. The CDR3 DNA is TGCGCCAGCAGCCAAGATCGCGGCACAGATACGCAGTATTTT. This sequence joins TRBV4-3 and TRBJ2-3; D gene uncertain. The length of the CDR3 is 14 residues. Per the germline V gene, CDR1 is LGHNA and CDR2 is YSLEER. The ends were cut back, 0 bases at V and 1 base at J, with 5 bases in the middle.

V gene TRBV5-4 combines with J gene TRBJ2-6; no definite D call. Trimming took 5 bases from V and 3 from J, leaving 15 bases between them. The germline V gene encodes CDR1 SGHNT and CDR2 YYREEE (reference sequence). This CDR3 is 16 amino acids long. The CDR3 protein is CASSFDPLGGANVLTF. CDR3 nucleotides: TGTGCCAGCAGTTTCGACCCCTTAGGTGGGGCCAACGTCCTGACTTTC.

The J gene is TRBJ2-1, the V gene TRBV7-3; TRBD1 matches at 10 bases. V dropped 4 bases and J dropped 6; count of bases not matched to a gene: 3. The CDR3 runs to 14 residues. The germline gives CDR1 SGHTA, CDR2 FQGTGA. The CDR3: CASSWDRGGNEQFF. As DNA, the CDR3 is TGTGCCAGCAGCTGGGACAGGGGTGGCAATGAGCAGTTCTTC.

A few counts support this clonotype. The rearrangement links TRBV27 to TRBJ2-1; unclear D gene. CDR1 is MNHEY and CDR2 is SMNVEV in the germline V gene (reference sequence). The CDR3 extends over 15 amino acids. V lost 4 bases and J 3 bases, leaving 13 bases between the germline ends. The CDR3 is CASSWRRDHYNEQFF. Here the CDR3 DNA reads TGTGCCAGCAGTTGGCGTAGGGATCACTACAATGAGCAGTTCTTC.

The sample holds a few counts of this clonotype. V is TRBV6-6 and J is TRBJ1-1; unclear D gene. This CDR3 is 12 amino acids long. Trimming took 7 bases from V and 0 from J, leaving 6 bases between them. CDR1 is MNHNY, CDR2 SVGAGI, per germline (reference sequence). In DNA, the CDR3 is TGTGCCAGCATCCGGCTGAACACTGAAGCTTTCTTT. Translation: CASIRLNTEAFF.

This clonotype turned up a few times. The J gene is TRBJ2-7, the V gene TRBV19; 13 nucleotides match TRBD2. Germline V gives CDR1 LNHDA, CDR2 SQIVND (reference sequence). V dropped 7 bases and J dropped 2; count of bases not matched to a gene: 2. The CDR3 has 14 residues. The CDR3 DNA sequence: TGTGCCAGTAAGGGGACTAGCGGGACCTACGAGCAGTACTTC. The encoded protein is CASKGTSGTYEQYF.

The sample holds a few counts of this clonotype. This sequence joins TRBV29-1 and TRBJ2-2; D might be TRBD2 (6 bases). Trimming cost V 4 bases and J 4 bases, with 10 bases left between them. The CDR3 covers 13 residues. Germline-derived CDR1 and CDR2 are SQVTM and ANQGSEA. The CDR3 loop reads CSVGGVVTGELFF. The CDR3 coding sequence is TGCAGCGTTGGCGGGGTGGTCACCGGGGAGCTGTTTTTT.

The chain uses TRBV20-1 and TRBJ1-1, with D unresolved. Germline lookup yields CDR1 DFQATT and CDR2 SNEGSKA (reference sequence). The CDR3 is 12 amino acids. Trimming removed 6 bases from V and 4 bases from J, with 12 bases in between. Written as DNA, the CDR3 is TGCAGTGCCCTTTGGGTTCGCACTGAAGCTTTCTTT. Amino acid sequence: CSALWVRTEAFF.

In its sample, this clonotype was seen a few times. The chain combines TRBV2 with TRBJ2-1, with 7 bases matching TRBD1. The CDR3 spans 17 residues. The J segment lost 0 bases and the V segment lost 6 bases, leaving 11 bases of the junction unmatched. Germline CDR1 SNHLY, CDR2 FYNNEI. CDR3 region: CASRSRGSYDSYNEQFF. In DNA form, the CDR3 reads TGTGCCAGCAGATCCAGGGGGAGTTACGACTCCTACAATGAGCAGTTCTTC.

The rearrangement joins TRBV12-3 or TRBV12-4 to TRBJ2-5; 9 nucleotides line up with TRBD1. The CDR3 has 14 residues. The V segment lost 7 bases and the J segment 1 base; nucleotides outside the gene matches: 4. CDR3 nucleotide sequence: TGTGCCAGCAATCCGGGACAGGGCCAAGAGACCCAGTACTTC. This encodes CASNPGQGQETQYF.

At least ten counts were recorded for this clonotype. V and J are TRBV28 and TRBJ2-7, with 8 bases matching TRBD1. The CDR3 contains 13 residues. Unmatched junction bases numbered 4, after V lost 6 bases and J lost 3 bases. CDR1 is MDHEN and CDR2 is SYDVKM in the germline V gene. DNA of the CDR3: TGTGCCAGCAGAACAGACAGGGGCTACGAGCAGTACTTC. It translates to CASRTDRGYEQYF. The whole variable domain, filled in from reference TRBV28 and TRBJ2-7, reads DVKVTQSSRYLVKRTGEKVFLECVQDMDHENMFWYRQDPGLGLRLIYFSYDVKMKEKGDIPEGYSVSREKKERFSLILESASTNQTSMYLCASRTDRGYEQYFGPGTRLTVT.

This clonotype was seen many times. The V call is TRBV7-2, the J call TRBJ1-6, with D uncertain. The CDR3 runs 12 residues. The germline V and J ends were trimmed by 9 bases and 10 bases, with 13 bases remaining between them. Germline V gives CDR1 SGHTA, CDR2 FQGNSA. The CDR3 reads CASAASGSPLHF. In DNA, the CDR3 is TGTGCCAGTGCGGCGAGCGGATCACCCCTCCACTTT. The whole variable domain, remainder taken from reference TRBV7-2 and TRBJ1-6, is GAGVSQSPSNKVTEKGKDVELRCDPISGHTALYWYRQSLGQGLEFLIYFQGNSAPDKSGLPSDRFSAERTGGSVSTLTIQRTQQEDSAVYLCASAASGSPLHFGNGTRLTVT.